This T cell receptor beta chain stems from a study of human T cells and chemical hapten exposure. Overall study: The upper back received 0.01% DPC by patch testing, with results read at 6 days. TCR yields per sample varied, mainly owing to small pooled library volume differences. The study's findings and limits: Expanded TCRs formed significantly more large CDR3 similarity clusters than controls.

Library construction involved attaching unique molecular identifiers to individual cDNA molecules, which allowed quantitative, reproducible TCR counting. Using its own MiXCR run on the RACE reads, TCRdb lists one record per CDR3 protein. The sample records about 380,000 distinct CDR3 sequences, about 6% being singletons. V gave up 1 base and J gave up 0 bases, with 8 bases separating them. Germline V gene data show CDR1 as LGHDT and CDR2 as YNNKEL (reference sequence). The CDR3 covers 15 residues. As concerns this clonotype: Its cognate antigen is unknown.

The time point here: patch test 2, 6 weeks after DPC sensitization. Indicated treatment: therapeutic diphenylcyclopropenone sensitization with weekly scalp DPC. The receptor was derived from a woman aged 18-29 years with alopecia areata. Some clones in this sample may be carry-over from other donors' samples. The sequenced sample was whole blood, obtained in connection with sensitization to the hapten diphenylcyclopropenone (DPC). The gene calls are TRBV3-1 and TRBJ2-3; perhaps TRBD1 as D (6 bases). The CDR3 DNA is TGTGCCAGCAGCCAAGCACAGGGTAGCACAGATACGCAGTATTTT. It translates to CASSQAQGSTDTQYF.